This T cell receptor beta chain was captured by sequencing in a study of blood T cells in healthy people across ages. This clonotype has only a few counts. What it recognizes is unknown. A second about 6 to 12 cycle PCR used barcoded and J-beta primers. Unique molecular identifiers of 12 random nucleotides labeled each cDNA. Using its own MiXCR run on the 5' RACE reads, TCRdb lists one record per CDR3 protein. The sample shows 900,000 to 950,000 distinct CDR3 sequences, 25% to 35% of them seen only once. V shed 4 bases and J shed 3 bases, with 16 bases lying between them. CDR1 and CDR2 from the germline V gene are SGHTA and FQGNSA. The CDR3 sequence is 15 residues long. Whole-study findings and limits: PBMC samples, being unsorted, prevented any conclusive comparison of naive and antigen-experienced cells.

In addition, the sample was reused for a study of T cells of mothers and their children. That paper notes: Primer M1S, used in the second PCR, introduced sample barcodes and 2-4 random nucleotides. Normalized overlap was always slightly, never significantly, higher in related than unrelated mother-child pairs.

The chain links TRBV7-2 to TRBJ2-7; perhaps TRBD2 as D (6 bases). The clonotype was recovered from a woman aged 40 to 50 in good health. Sample: blood. The CDR3 DNA reads as TGTGCCAGCAGCTCCCCTGGGGGGATTGGCTACGAGCAGTACTTC. Translated: CASSSPGGIGYEQYF. Full variable domain (remainder filled in from reference TRBV7-2 and TRBJ2-7): GAGVSQSPSNKVTEKGKDVELRCDPISGHTALYWYRQSLGQGLEFLIYFQGNSAPDKSGLPSDRFSAERTGGSVSTLTIQRTQQEDSAVYLCASSSPGGIGYEQYFGPGTRLTVT.